Only a few counts were recorded for the clone carrying this T cell receptor beta chain. Its antigen is not known. This CDR3 region has 14 residues. V was clipped by 5 bases and J by 5 bases, with 15 bases between them. The data are from a study of T-cell memory formation after mild COVID-19. General study findings and limits: Among CD4+ contracting clones, most were CM and EM, and CD8+ ones EMRA.

From the 5' RACE reads, TCRdb called clonotypes with MiXCR, one entry per CDR3 protein. The data contain 270,000 or so distinct CDR3 sequences, roughly 18% of them singletons. The specimen sequenced was PBMCs or a T cell subset sorted from them (not recorded which). V gene TRBV12-3 or TRBV12-4 combines with J gene TRBJ2-5, with D perhaps matching TRBD2 (6 bases). The clonotype was recovered from a man aged 18 to 30 who had mild COVID-19 (a few samples of this study predate the infection). Cell type and time point are not known. The CDR3 region has the DNA TGTGCCAGCAGTCAGACTAGTGGTGTGGAGACCCAGTACTTC. Its translation: CASSQTSGVETQYF.